This T cell receptor (beta chain) was sequenced for a study of identical twins. Template switching (which added a universal primer site) was used, and cDNA carried unique molecular identifiers. One entry per CDR3 protein, called by TCRdb with MiXCR from the 5' RACE reads. The sample carries hundreds of thousands of distinct CDR3 sequences, roughly 18% recorded once. V lost 2 bases and J lost 4; bases outside the gene matches: 11. The CDR3 covers 17 residues. Germline CDR1 and CDR2: MNHEY and SVGAGI. As for this clonotype: Antigen specificity is unknown.

Study-wide findings and caveats: With monozygotic twins, out-of-frame TCR alpha sharing exceeded what models estimated. Shared out-of-frame alpha sequences (those common to twins) showed excess low generation probability.

This sample also belongs to another study, concerning T cells expressing NK-cell markers.

Specimen: PBMCs. The sequence came from a woman between 18 and 29 years old in good health. The chain links TRBV6-5 to TRBJ2-5; TRBD2 matches 9 bases. The CDR3 spells CASSYPREREAIETQYF. The CDR3 coding sequence is TGTGCCAGCAGTTACCCAAGAGAGCGGGAGGCCATAGAGACCCAGTACTTC.